The entry below describes one T cell receptor beta chain. The antigen is unknown. These data originate in a study of identifying expanded T cells in peripheral blood. Findings and limits, study-wide: Two-week clone count variance significantly increased as total template count grew. Technical replicates showed roughly 1.2 changed clones; about two weeks approximately 16; four weeks 19.

TCRdb's copy holds only in-frame clones and misses some; the assay was immunoSEQ multiplex PCR. The table shows around 99,000 clones, with roughly 90% occurring only once. This CDR3 has 11 amino acids. The V gene lost 7 bases and the J gene lost 3 bases, with 5 bases spanning the gap. CDR1 and CDR2 (germline): SEHNR, FQNEAQ (reference sequence). During the collection period, no donor immune events like infections were recorded. The sequence came from a person aged 18 to 70 in good health. The V and J genes are TRBV7-9 and TRBJ2-3; no clear D gene. Sequenced input: blood. The CDR3 protein is CASTLTDTQYF. The CDR3 DNA reads as TGTGCCAGCACCCTAACAGATACGCAGTATTTT.